The 26 T cell receptor beta chains given below trace back to one sample, sequenced in a study of OX40 agonist ivuxolimab in advanced cancers. Profiled with immunoSEQ multiplex PCR; TCRdb holds only in-frame clones, not every one. The sample consists of roughly 58,000 clones, nearly 95% of them appearing once. Sequenced material: CD4+ or CD8+ T cells sorted from blood, taken in a trial of the OX40 agonist ivuxolimab. These receptors were taken from an adult with an advanced solid tumor such as melanoma, head and neck, liver or kidney cancer.

This clone occurred once. This chain uses TRBV5-8 with TRBJ1-5; D may be TRBD1 (6 bases). This CDR3 comprises 15 residues. CDR1 is SGHTS and CDR2 is YDEGEE in the germline V gene. V was cut by 3 bases and J by 0 bases, with 10 bases left in between. The chain's CDR3 is CASSWGTNSNQPQHF. Written as DNA, the CDR3 is TGTGCCAGCAGCTGGGGGACAAATAGCAATCAGCCCCAGCATTTT.

The genes are TRBV7-9 and TRBJ1-2; 8 nucleotides align to TRBD1. Unmatched junction bases numbered 8, after V lost 1 base and J lost 4 bases. The CDR3 sequence is 16 residues long. The germline gives CDR1 SEHNR, CDR2 FQNEAQ (reference sequence). Written as DNA, the CDR3 is TGTGCCAGCAGCTTAGAACCGACAGGGGACACCTATGGCTACACCTTC. Translation: CASSLEPTGDTYGYTF. The whole variable domain, remainder taken from reference TRBV7-9 and TRBJ1-2, is DTGVSQNPRHKITKRGQNVTFRCDPISEHNRLYWYRQTLGQGPEFLTYFQNEAQLEKSRLLSDRFSAERPKGSFSTLEIQRTEQGDSAMYLCASSLEPTGDTYGYTFGSGTRLTVV.

This chain's CDR3 is CASSALGFQPQHF. The CDR3 DNA is TGTGCCAGCAGTGCGTTAGGATTTCAGCCCCAGCATTTT. V and J are TRBV28 and TRBJ1-5, with no clear D. Germline loops: CDR1 MDHEN, CDR2 SYDVKM. The length of the CDR3 is 13 residues. V was clipped by 5 bases and J by 6 bases, with 11 bases between them.

This rearrangement joins TRBV4-1 to TRBJ2-5, with 7 bases lining up with TRBD2. This CDR3 comprises 16 residues. CDR1 is MGHRA, CDR2 YSYEKL, per germline. The V gene end was trimmed by 0 bases and the J gene end by 5 bases; junction bases not matched to a gene: 9. CDR3 coding DNA: TGCGCCAGCAGCCAAGAAAAAGCGGGGACCCCCGAGACCCAGTACTTC. Amino acid sequence: CASSQEKAGTPETQYF.

This rearrangement joins TRBV7-6 to TRBJ2-5, with a weak D call TRBD1 (5 bases). The CDR3 is 14 amino acids. CDR1 and CDR2 (germline): SGHVS, FNYEAQ. Trimming took off 1 base at V and 1 base at J, with 7 bases between the two ends. The CDR3, as DNA: TGTGCCAGCAGCTTAGGAGACAGCCAAGAGACCCAGTACTTC. This gives the protein CASSLGDSQETQYF.

The rearrangement links TRBV7-9 to TRBJ1-2; D unresolved. The V end was cut by 5 bases, the J end by 4 bases, with 8 bases between. Germline V gene lookup returns CDR1 SEHNR and CDR2 FQNEAQ (reference sequence). The CDR3 is 12 residues long. This CDR3 reads CASSLGLYGYTF. Here the CDR3 DNA reads TGTGCCAGCAGCCTCGGACTCTATGGCTACACCTTC.

The chain carries TRBV2 and TRBJ2-7; D unclear. The CDR3 runs to 13 residues. The germline gives CDR1 SNHLY, CDR2 FYNNEI. V gave up 6 bases and J gave up 6 bases, with 15 bases separating them. The CDR3 nucleotides read TGTGCCAGCAGGATAACGGAAGGGCCCGAGCAGTACTTC. Translated, it gives CASRITEGPEQYF. The full variable domain, completed using reference TRBV2 and TRBJ2-7, is EPEVTQTPSHQVTQMGQEVILRCVPISNHLYFYWYRQILGQKVEFLVSFYNNEISEKSEIFDDQFSVERPDGSNFTLKIRSTKLEDSAMYFCASRITEGPEQYFGPGTRLTVT.

This clone showed up just once. The rearrangement uses TRBV7-9 and TRBJ2-1; 13 nucleotides align to TRBD2. Germline loops: CDR1 SEHNR, CDR2 FQNEAQ (reference sequence). V lost 2 bases and J lost 8; bases outside the gene matches: 6. This CDR3 spans 16 amino acids. The CDR3 DNA sequence: TGTGCCAGCAGCTTAACTAGCGGGAGGGCCTGGTATGAGCAGTTCTTC. This encodes CASSLTSGRAWYEQFF.

The chain recombines TRBV6-5 with TRBJ2-7; 11 bases are a match to TRBD2. V lost 6 bases and J lost 5; bases outside the gene matches: 3. CDR1 MNHEY and CDR2 SVGAGI come from the germline V gene. This CDR3 has 13 amino acids. The CDR3 coding sequence is TGTGCCAGCAGCCTGGGACTAGCGGACGAGCAGTACTTC. Translating it yields CASSLGLADEQYF.

The genes are TRBV6-6 and TRBJ2-1; perhaps TRBD2 as D (5 bases). The CDR3 loop spans 13 amino acids. Germline CDR1 reads MNHNY; CDR2 reads SVGAGI (reference sequence). V was pared by 2 bases and J by 5 bases, with 7 bases between. The CDR3 nucleotides are TGTGCCAGCAGTTACAGGGAGCACAATGAGCAGTTCTTC. It encodes CASSYREHNEQFF.

This clone has a single count. This chain links TRBV29-1 with TRBJ1-1; D call uncertain. The CDR3 consists of 12 residues. Germline values: CDR1 SQVTM, CDR2 ANQGSEA. The V and J ends lost 4 bases and 6 bases respectively, with 12 bases between them. CDR3 nucleotide sequence: TGCAGCGTTGCTCTCAGTGGCTCTGAAGCTTTCTTT. It is translated as CSVALSGSEAFF.

The chain joins TRBV27 to TRBJ2-7, with 9 nucleotides matching TRBD1. The CDR3 sequence is 15 residues long. Germline trimming cut 2 bases from V and 5 bases from J; bases unmatched to any gene: 7. In germline, CDR1 is MNHEY, CDR2 SMNVEV (reference sequence). The CDR3 loop is CASSLHLGTGNEQYF. The DNA of the CDR3 is TGTGCCAGCAGTTTACACCTCGGGACAGGGAACGAGCAGTACTTC.

This chain uses TRBV7-9 with TRBJ2-1; the D gene is possibly TRBD2 (5 bases). V lost 5 bases and J 12 bases, leaving 17 bases between the germline ends. The CDR3 runs to 13 residues. CDR1 SEHNR and CDR2 FQNEAQ come from the germline V gene (reference sequence). CDR3 amino acids: CASSDPGIRGQFF. CDR3 nucleotide sequence: TGTGCCAGCAGCGATCCGGGCATTCGGGGGCAGTTCTTC.

This CDR3 is CASSQDLGTENLLGYTF. The CDR3, as DNA: TGCGCCAGCAGCCAAGATCTCGGGACAGAGAACCTCTTGGGCTACACCTTC. The V and J genes are TRBV4-3 and TRBJ1-2, with 7 bases lining up with TRBD1. The CDR3 contains 17 residues. Germline V gives CDR1 LGHNA, CDR2 YSLEER. The J segment lost 8 bases and the V segment lost 0 bases, leaving 15 bases of the junction unmatched.

J is TRBJ2-7 and V is TRBV13, with TRBD2 matching 10 bases. Germline CDR1 PRHDT, CDR2 FYEKMQ (reference sequence). The CDR3 spans 18 residues. J was trimmed by 4 bases and V by 1 base; bases with no gene match: 13. The CDR3: CASSLAPSGRTGVYEQYF. The CDR3 region has the DNA TGTGCCAGCAGCTTAGCCCCTAGCGGGAGAACGGGGGTTTACGAGCAGTACTTC.

V is TRBV5-6 and J is TRBJ2-7; D is ambiguous. The V end lost 3 bases, the J end lost 3 bases, and 13 bases lay between the germline ends. The CDR3 is made up of 14 amino acids. CDR1 is SGHDT, CDR2 YYEEEE, per germline. CDR3 nucleotides: TGTGCCAGCAGCTCCTCCTTAAGGAACTACGAGCAGTACTTC. Translating gives CASSSSLRNYEQYF.

The chain couples TRBV30 to TRBJ1-2; 7 nucleotides align to TRBD1. Unmatched junction bases numbered 11, after V lost 1 base and J lost 3 bases. This CDR3 region has 16 residues. In germline, CDR1 is GTSNPN, CDR2 SVGIG (reference sequence). The CDR3 loop is CAWSAPSQGIYYGYTF. The DNA for the CDR3 is TGTGCCTGGAGTGCCCCATCACAGGGGATATACTATGGCTACACCTTC.

J is TRBJ2-7 and V is TRBV10-1; the D is unclear. CDR1 is WNHNN, CDR2 SYGVQD, per germline (reference sequence). V lost 3 bases and J lost 0, with 9 bases in between. The CDR3 covers 14 residues. The CDR3 spells CASSEGGGSYEQYF. The DNA for the CDR3 is TGCGCCAGCAGTGAAGGTGGTGGCTCCTACGAGCAGTACTTC.

The V and J genes are TRBV14 and TRBJ2-3; TRBD1 or TRBD2 may be the D gene (5 bases each). Germline CDR1 is SGHDN and CDR2 is FVKESK. This CDR3 region has 14 residues. Trimming shortened V by 4 bases and J by 0 bases, and 8 bases separated the two germline ends. The CDR3 spells CASSLGGSTDTQYF. Written as DNA, the CDR3 is TGTGCCAGCAGCCTTGGGGGAAGCACAGATACGCAGTATTTT.

This chain connects TRBV6-6 to TRBJ1-1, with D perhaps TRBD1 (5 bases). From germline, CDR1 is MNHNY and CDR2 SVGAGI (reference sequence). The CDR3 loop spans 14 amino acids. The V end was cut by 6 bases, the J end by 1 base, with 12 bases between. The CDR3 sequence is CASRMDNTNTEAFF. CDR3 nucleotides: TGTGCCAGCAGAATGGACAATACGAACACTGAAGCTTTCTTT.

The chain recombines TRBV13 with TRBJ2-5; 9 bases agree with TRBD2. Germline-derived CDR1 and CDR2 are PRHDT and FYEKMQ (reference sequence). V was clipped by 5 bases and J by 5 bases; unmatched bases: 6. The CDR3 is 14 amino acids. DNA for the CDR3: TGTGCCAGCAGCATGGGACTAGCTGGGGAGACCCAGTACTTC. This codes for CASSMGLAGETQYF. Full variable domain (missing parts from reference TRBV13 and TRBJ2-5): AAGVIQSPRHLIKEKRETATLKCYPIPRHDTVYWYQQGPGQDPQFLISFYEKMQSDKGSIPDRFSAQQFSDYHSELNMSSLELGDSALYFCASSMGLAGETQYFGPGTRLLVL.

The genes are TRBV2 and TRBJ2-6; D remains unclear. The CDR3 contains 15 residues. CDR1 and CDR2 (germline): SNHLY, FYNNEI. Trimming removed 2 bases at V and 3 bases at J, with 8 bases between. CDR3 residues: CASSERVFGANVLTF. The CDR3 nucleotides are TGTGCCAGCAGTGAAAGGGTTTTTGGGGCCAACGTCCTGACTTTC.

This chain uses TRBV6-5 with TRBJ1-5, with D possibly matching TRBD1 (5 bases). The germline V gene encodes CDR1 MNHEY and CDR2 SVGAGI. The CDR3 covers 14 residues. V gave up 5 bases and J gave up 3 bases, with 11 bases separating them. The CDR3 loop reads CASSDQGPNQPQHF. The DNA of the CDR3 is TGTGCCAGCAGTGACCAGGGACCCAATCAGCCCCAGCATTTT.

CDR3 protein: CASKKTENTEAFF. The CDR3 DNA follows: TGTGCCAGCAAAAAGACAGAGAACACTGAAGCTTTCTTT. The gene calls are TRBV11-3 and TRBJ1-1, with D possibly matching TRBD1 (5 bases). Trimming took 7 bases from V and 1 from J, leaving 10 bases between them. There are 13 residues in the CDR3. Germline values: CDR1 SGHNT, CDR2 YENEEA.

The chain links TRBV2 to TRBJ2-4; D remains ambiguous. The CDR3 length is 15 residues. Germline loops: CDR1 SNHLY, CDR2 FYNNEI. V was clipped by 2 bases and J by 0 bases, with 8 bases between them. The CDR3 here is CASSEYEVAKNIQYF. The CDR3, as DNA: TGTGCCAGCAGTGAATATGAGGTAGCCAAAAACATTCAGTACTTC.

The CDR3 DNA is TGCGCCAGCAGTGAGCCGAAGACCCCCCTGAAACAGGGGGTCTCCTACGAGCAGTACTTC. It is translated as CASSEPKTPLKQGVSYEQYF. V gene TRBV10-2 combines with J gene TRBJ2-7; 8 nucleotides agree with TRBD1. Trimming at V came to 2 bases and at J to 0 bases, leaving 18 bases not matched to a gene. Germline values: CDR1 WSHSY, CDR2 SAAADI. This CDR3 region has 20 residues.